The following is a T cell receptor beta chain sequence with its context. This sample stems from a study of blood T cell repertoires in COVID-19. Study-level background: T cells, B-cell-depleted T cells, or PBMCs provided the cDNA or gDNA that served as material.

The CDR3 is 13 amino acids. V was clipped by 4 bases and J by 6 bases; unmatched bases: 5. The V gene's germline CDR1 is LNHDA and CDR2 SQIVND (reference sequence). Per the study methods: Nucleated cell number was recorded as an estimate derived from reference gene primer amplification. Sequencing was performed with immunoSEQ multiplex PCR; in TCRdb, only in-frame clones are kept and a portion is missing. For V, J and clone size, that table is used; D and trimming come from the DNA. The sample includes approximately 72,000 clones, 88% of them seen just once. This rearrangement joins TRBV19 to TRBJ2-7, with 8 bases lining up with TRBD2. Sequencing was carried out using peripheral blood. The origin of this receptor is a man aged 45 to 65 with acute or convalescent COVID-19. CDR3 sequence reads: CASSRTSLSEQYF. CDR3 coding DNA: TGTGCCAGTAGTAGGACTAGCCTTAGCGAGCAGTACTTC.